The 12 T cell receptor beta chains presented below share a single source sample, sequenced in a study of T-cell reconstitution after alpha-beta-depleted transplantation in children. Molecular barcoding with unique molecular identifiers was used for the TCRbeta library. Using its own MiXCR run on the PCR reads, TCRdb lists one record per CDR3 protein. The table has 300,000 to 400,000 distinct CDR3 sequences, roughly 17% seen once. Material: PBMCs, mostly from graft donor cells, obtained 360 days after TCRalphabeta/CD19-depleted stem cell transplant. The receptors derive from a male patient between 2 and 9 years old who had a stem cell transplant for acute lymphoblastic leukemia, so the T cells may come from the graft donor.

The chain recombines TRBV12-3 or TRBV12-4 with TRBJ1-1, with TRBD1 matching over 9 bases. V gave up 7 bases and J gave up 0 bases; unmatched junction bases: 6. This CDR3 comprises 15 residues. In nucleotides, the CDR3 is TGTGCCAGCACTCTAGGACAGGGGATGAACACTGAAGCTTTCTTT. Protein: CASTLGQGMNTEAFF.

This clonotype occurred a few times. The chain has TRBV12-3 or TRBV12-4 and TRBJ2-1, with TRBD1 identical over 12 bases. V lost 6 bases to trimming and J lost 7 bases; unmatched junction nucleotides: 7. This CDR3 is built from 15 residues. CDR3 in DNA: TGTGCCAGCAGCCACCGGGACAGGGGGCAGAATGAGCAGTTCTTC. This gives the protein CASSHRDRGQNEQFF.

This clonotype was recorded many times. The V and J genes are TRBV28 and TRBJ2-3; TRBD1 matches 11 bases. V lost 2 bases to trimming and J lost 6 bases; unmatched junction nucleotides: 4. The length of the CDR3 is 15 residues. Germline values: CDR1 MDHEN, CDR2 SYDVKM. The CDR3 region has the DNA TGTGCCAGCAGTTTAGCGGGACAGGGGGAGGATACGCAGTATTTT. Its protein product is CASSLAGQGEDTQYF.

The chain links TRBV5-6 to TRBJ2-5, with D perhaps matching TRBD1 or TRBD2 (5 bases each). Germline lookup yields CDR1 SGHDT and CDR2 YYEEEE. V lost 2 bases and J 7 bases, leaving 18 bases between the germline ends. The CDR3 spans 15 residues. The CDR3 spells CASSLASGARGTQYF. DNA of the CDR3: TGTGCCAGCAGCTTAGCCTCCGGGGCTCGCGGGACCCAGTACTTC.

The CDR3 DNA is TGCAGTGCTAGACCAGGGACAGGGGCCCCCTATGGCTACACCTTC. Protein sequence: CSARPGTGAPYGYTF. The chain joins TRBV20-1 to TRBJ1-2, with 10 nucleotides matching TRBD1. The germline V gene encodes CDR1 DFQATT and CDR2 SNEGSKA (reference sequence). Losses at the gene ends were 2 bases for V and 4 bases for J; bases not matched to a gene: 7. The CDR3 runs to 15 residues.

There are a few counts of this clonotype. CDR3 coding DNA: TGCAGCGTTCTGGGAATTGGGAATGAGCAGTTCTTC. It translates to CSVLGIGNEQFF. This chain connects TRBV29-1 to TRBJ2-1; no reliable D call. CDR3 size: 12 residues. Per the germline V gene, CDR1 is SQVTM and CDR2 is ANQGSEA. Trimming stripped 5 bases from V and 7 bases from J, with 12 bases between.

This clonotype was counted many times. The chain employs TRBV5-6 and TRBJ2-1; 9 bases match TRBD2. The germline V gene encodes CDR1 SGHDT and CDR2 YYEEEE. V gave up 0 bases and J gave up 8 bases; unmatched junction bases: 3. The CDR3 loop spans 14 amino acids. The CDR3 nucleotides are TGTGCCAGCAGCTTGGGACTAGCGGTCGATGAGCAGTTCTTC. Amino acids: CASSLGLAVDEQFF.

This clonotype has at least ten counts. This chain links TRBV7-8 with TRBJ2-5; TRBD2 matches 8 bases. Trimming at V came to 5 bases and at J to 5 bases, leaving 10 bases not matched to a gene. Germline values: CDR1 SGHVS, CDR2 FQNEAQ. The CDR3 spans 15 residues. The CDR3 spells CASSRDIAGYETQYF. CDR3 coding DNA: TGTGCCAGCAGCCGAGACATAGCGGGATATGAGACCCAGTACTTC.

In this sample, this clonotype turned up many times. The chain has TRBV5-1 and TRBJ2-5; D tentatively reads TRBD1 or TRBD2 (5 bases each). The CDR3 spans 15 residues. Trimming stripped 0 bases from V and 4 bases from J, with 13 bases between. Germline values: CDR1 SGHRS, CDR2 YFSETQ. The CDR3 DNA reads TGCGCCAGCAGCTTGGTTGGGGACCAGGCAGAGACCCAGTACTTC. Its protein product is CASSLVGDQAETQYF.

This clonotype was counted between two and nine times. V and J are TRBV18 and TRBJ2-5, with 8 bases matching TRBD1. Germline V gene data show CDR1 as KGHSH and CDR2 as LQKENI. The CDR3 sequence is 12 residues long. J gave up 5 bases and V 4 bases, and 0 bases lay outside the gene matches. CDR3 in amino acids: CASSRQGETQYF. CDR3 coding DNA: TGTGCCAGCTCACGACAGGGGGAGACCCAGTACTTC.

There are many counts of this clonotype. The chain couples TRBV4-3 to TRBJ2-7, with D hard to call. Germline CDR1 reads LGHNA; CDR2 reads YSLEER. The CDR3 is 13 amino acids. V was clipped by 2 bases and J by 3 bases, with 8 bases between them. The CDR3 DNA sequence: TGCGCCAGCAGCCAATCGACGGGCTACGAGCAGTACTTC. Translated, it gives CASSQSTGYEQYF.

This clonotype was detected only a few times. V usage is TRBV7-8 and J usage is TRBJ2-1; perhaps TRBD1 as D (5 bases). From germline, CDR1 is SGHVS and CDR2 FQNEAQ. V was clipped by 3 bases and J by 3 bases, with 12 bases between them. The CDR3 runs to 15 residues. The CDR3 DNA sequence: TGTGCCAGCAGCTTCCGGACACCTGTCTACAATGAGCAGTTCTTC. Protein: CASSFRTPVYNEQFF.